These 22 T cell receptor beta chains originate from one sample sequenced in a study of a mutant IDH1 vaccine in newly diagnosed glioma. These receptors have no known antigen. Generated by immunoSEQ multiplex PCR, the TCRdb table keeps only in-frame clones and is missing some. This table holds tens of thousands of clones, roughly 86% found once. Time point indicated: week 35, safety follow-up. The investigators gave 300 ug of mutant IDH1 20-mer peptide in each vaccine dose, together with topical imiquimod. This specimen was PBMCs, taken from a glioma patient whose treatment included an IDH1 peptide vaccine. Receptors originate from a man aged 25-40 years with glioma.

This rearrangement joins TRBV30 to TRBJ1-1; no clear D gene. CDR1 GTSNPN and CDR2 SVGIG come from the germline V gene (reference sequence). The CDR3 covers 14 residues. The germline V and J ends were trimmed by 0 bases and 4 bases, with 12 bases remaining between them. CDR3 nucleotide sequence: TGTGCCTGGAGTGTAAACAGCCTGGGCACTGAAGCTTTCTTT. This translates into CAWSVNSLGTEAFF.

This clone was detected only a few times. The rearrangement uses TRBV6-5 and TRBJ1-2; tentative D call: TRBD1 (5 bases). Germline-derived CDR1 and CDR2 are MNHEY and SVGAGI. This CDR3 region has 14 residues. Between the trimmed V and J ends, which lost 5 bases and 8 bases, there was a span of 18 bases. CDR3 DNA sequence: TGTGCCAGCAGTCCGATGGGGCCAAGGAGGGGCTACACCTTC. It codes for CASSPMGPRRGYTF.

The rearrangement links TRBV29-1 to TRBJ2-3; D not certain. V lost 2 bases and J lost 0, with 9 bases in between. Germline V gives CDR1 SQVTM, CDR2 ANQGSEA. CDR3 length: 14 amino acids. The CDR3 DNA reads TGCAGCGTTGAACCTCCGGCTAGCACAGATACGCAGTATTTT. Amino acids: CSVEPPASTDTQYF.

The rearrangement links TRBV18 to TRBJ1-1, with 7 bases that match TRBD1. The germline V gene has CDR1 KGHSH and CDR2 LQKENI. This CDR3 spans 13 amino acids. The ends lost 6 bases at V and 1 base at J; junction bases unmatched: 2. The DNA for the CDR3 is TGTGCCAGCTCGGGACAGCCGAACACTGAAGCTTTCTTT. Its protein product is CASSGQPNTEAFF.

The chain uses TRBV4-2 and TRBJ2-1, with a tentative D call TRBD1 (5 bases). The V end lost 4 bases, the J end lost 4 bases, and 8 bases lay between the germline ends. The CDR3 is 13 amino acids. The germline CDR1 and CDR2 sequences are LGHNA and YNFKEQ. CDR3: CASSLRQYNEQFF. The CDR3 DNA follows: TGTGCCAGCAGCCTGCGACAGTACAATGAGCAGTTCTTC.

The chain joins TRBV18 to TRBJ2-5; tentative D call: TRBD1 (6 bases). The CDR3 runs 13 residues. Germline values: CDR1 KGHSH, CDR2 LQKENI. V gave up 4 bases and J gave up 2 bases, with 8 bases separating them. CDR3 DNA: TGTGCCAGCTCACAAGGACAGCAAGAGACCCAGTACTTC. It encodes CASSQGQQETQYF. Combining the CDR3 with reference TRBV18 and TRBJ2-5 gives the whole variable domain NAGVMQNPRHLVRRRGQEARLRCSPMKGHSHVYWYRQLPEEGLKFMVYLQKENIIDESGMPKERFSAEFPKEGPSILRIQQVVRGDSAAYFCASSQGQQETQYFGPGTRLLVL.

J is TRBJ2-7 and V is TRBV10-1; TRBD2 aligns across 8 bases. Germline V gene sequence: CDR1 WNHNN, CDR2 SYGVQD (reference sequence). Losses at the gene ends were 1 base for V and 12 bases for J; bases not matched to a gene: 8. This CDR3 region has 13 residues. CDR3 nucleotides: TGCGCCAGCAGTGAGTTTCGGGAGGGCAAGTTGTACTTC. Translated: CASSEFREGKLYF.

The CDR3 here is CASSASGQGAYNEQFF. In DNA, the CDR3 is TGTGCCAGCAGCGCGTCGGGACAGGGAGCCTACAATGAGCAGTTCTTC. The chain joins TRBV7-9 to TRBJ2-1; 9 nucleotides line up with TRBD1. CDR3 size: 16 residues. The germline CDR1 and CDR2 sequences are SEHNR and FQNEAQ (reference sequence). V trimming: 5 bases; J trimming: 2 bases; junction bases outside the gene matches: 7.

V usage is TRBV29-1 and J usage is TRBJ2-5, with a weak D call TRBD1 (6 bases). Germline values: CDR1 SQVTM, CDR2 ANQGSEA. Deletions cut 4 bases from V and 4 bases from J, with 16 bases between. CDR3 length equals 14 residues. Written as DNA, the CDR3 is TGCAGCGTTGCATCCCCGACAGGACGAGAGACCCAGTACTTC. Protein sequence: CSVASPTGRETQYF.

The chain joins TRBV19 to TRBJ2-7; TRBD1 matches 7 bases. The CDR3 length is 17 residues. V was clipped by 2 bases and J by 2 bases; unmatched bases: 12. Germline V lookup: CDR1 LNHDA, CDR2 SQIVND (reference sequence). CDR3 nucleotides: TGTGCCAGTAGTATAAAAGTGTCGGACAGGTCGACCTACGAGCAGTACTTC. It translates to CASSIKVSDRSTYEQYF.

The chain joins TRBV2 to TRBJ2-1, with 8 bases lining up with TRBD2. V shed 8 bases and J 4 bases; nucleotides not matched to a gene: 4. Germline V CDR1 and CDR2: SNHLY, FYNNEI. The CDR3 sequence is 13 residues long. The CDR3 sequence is CASREGLYNEQFF. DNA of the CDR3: TGTGCCAGCCGGGAGGGCCTGTACAATGAGCAGTTCTTC.

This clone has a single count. The CDR3 here is CASSYSRTGGNYGYTF. Here the CDR3 DNA reads TGTGCCAGCAGTTACTCTAGGACAGGGGGTAACTATGGCTACACCTTC. The chain joins TRBV6-5 to TRBJ1-2; 10 bases agree with TRBD1. With 0 bases clipped from V and 1 base from J, the junction kept 2 bases outside the gene matches. Germline V CDR1 and CDR2: MNHEY, SVGAGI. The CDR3 is made up of 16 amino acids.

The CDR3 nucleotides read TGTGCCAGCATCCCCCGGGACCGCTATAATGAGGGGTCCTACGAGCAGTACTTC. It codes for CASIPRDRYNEGSYEQYF. This rearrangement joins TRBV2 to TRBJ2-7; D possibly matches TRBD1 or TRBD2 (5 bases each). CDR3 length: 18 amino acids. V was shortened by 7 bases and J by 1 base, with 26 bases between the two germline ends. The germline V gene encodes CDR1 SNHLY and CDR2 FYNNEI.

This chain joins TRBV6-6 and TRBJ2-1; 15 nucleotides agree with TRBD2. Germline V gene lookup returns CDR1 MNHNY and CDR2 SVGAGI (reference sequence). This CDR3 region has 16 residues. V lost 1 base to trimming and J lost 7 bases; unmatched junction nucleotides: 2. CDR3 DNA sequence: TGTGCCAGCAGTTACTGGACTAGCGGGGGGGGGAATGAGCAGTTCTTC. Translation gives CASSYWTSGGGNEQFF.

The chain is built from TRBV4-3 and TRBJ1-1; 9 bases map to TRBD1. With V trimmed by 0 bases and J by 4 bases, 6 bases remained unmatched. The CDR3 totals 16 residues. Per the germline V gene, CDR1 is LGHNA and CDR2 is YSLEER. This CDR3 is CASSQDTGGGGTEAFF. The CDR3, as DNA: TGCGCCAGCAGCCAAGACACAGGGGGCGGCGGCACTGAAGCTTTCTTT.

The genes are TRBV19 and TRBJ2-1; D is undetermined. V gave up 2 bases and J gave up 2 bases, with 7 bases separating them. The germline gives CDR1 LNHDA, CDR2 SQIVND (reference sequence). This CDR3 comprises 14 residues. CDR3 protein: CASSIKTTYNEQFF. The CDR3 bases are TGTGCCAGTAGTATAAAAACTACCTACAATGAGCAGTTCTTC. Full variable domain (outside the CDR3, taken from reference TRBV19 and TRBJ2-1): DGGITQSPKYLFRKEGQNVTLSCEQNLNHDAMYWYRQDPGQGLRLIYYSQIVNDFQKGDIAEGYSVSREKKESFPLTVTSAQKNPTAFYLCASSIKTTYNEQFFGPGTRLTVL.

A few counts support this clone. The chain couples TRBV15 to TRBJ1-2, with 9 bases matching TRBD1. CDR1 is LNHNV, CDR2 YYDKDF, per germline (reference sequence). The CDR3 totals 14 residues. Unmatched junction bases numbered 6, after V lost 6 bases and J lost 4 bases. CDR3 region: CATREGQGPYGYTF. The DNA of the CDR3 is TGTGCCACCAGGGAGGGACAGGGTCCCTATGGCTACACCTTC.

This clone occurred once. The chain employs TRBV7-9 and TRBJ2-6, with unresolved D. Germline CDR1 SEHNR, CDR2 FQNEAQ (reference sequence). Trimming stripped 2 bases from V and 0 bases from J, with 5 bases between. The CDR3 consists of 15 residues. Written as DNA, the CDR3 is TGTGCCAGCAGCTTAACCATCTCTGGGGCCAACGTCCTGACTTTC. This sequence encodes CASSLTISGANVLTF.

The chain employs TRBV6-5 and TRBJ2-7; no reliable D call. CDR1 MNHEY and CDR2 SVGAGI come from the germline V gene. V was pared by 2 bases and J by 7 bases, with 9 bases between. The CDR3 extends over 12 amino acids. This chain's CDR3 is CASSYQNGEQYF. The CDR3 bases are TGTGCCAGCAGTTACCAGAACGGGGAGCAGTACTTC.

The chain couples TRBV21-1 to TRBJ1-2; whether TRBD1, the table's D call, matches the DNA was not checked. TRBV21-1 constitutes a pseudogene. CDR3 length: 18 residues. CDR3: CASSKIIRGQGILHGYTF. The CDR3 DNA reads TGTGCCAGCAGCAAAATTATAAGGGGGCAGGGGATCCTCCATGGCTACACCTTC.

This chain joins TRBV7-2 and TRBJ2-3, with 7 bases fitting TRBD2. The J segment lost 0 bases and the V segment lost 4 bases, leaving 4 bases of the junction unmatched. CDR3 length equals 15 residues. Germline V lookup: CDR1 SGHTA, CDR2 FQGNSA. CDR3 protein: CASSSLGLSTDTQYF. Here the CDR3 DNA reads TGTGCCAGCAGCTCTCTGGGACTAAGCACAGATACGCAGTATTTT.

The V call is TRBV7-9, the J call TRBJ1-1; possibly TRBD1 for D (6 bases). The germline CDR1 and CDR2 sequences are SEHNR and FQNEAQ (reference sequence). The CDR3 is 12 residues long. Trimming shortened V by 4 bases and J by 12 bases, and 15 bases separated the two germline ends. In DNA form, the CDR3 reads TGTGCCAGCAGCTCGACAGGACCCTGGCCTTTCTTT. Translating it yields CASSSTGPWPFF.